Following are 9 T cell receptor beta chains from one sample sequenced in a study of T-cell memory formation after mild COVID-19. TCRdb reprocessed the 5' RACE reads via MiXCR and lists one record per CDR3 protein. Altogether 250,000 to 350,000 distinct CDR3 sequences are present, about 16% being singletons, with the ten largest covering 22%. Specimen: PBMCs or a T cell subset sorted from them (not recorded which). The receptors here all came from a man aged 18 to 30 who had mild COVID-19 (a few samples of this study predate the infection). Cell type and time point are not known.

This clonotype was seen only a few times. This chain connects TRBV20-1 to TRBJ2-7, with D possibly being TRBD1 (5 bases). Per the germline V gene, CDR1 is DFQATT and CDR2 is SNEGSKA (reference sequence). V was trimmed by 2 bases and J by 0 bases, leaving 11 bases between them. The CDR3 is made up of 14 amino acids. The CDR3 protein is CSARNRSYSYEQYF. CDR3 DNA: TGCAGTGCTAGAAACAGGTCGTACTCCTACGAGCAGTACTTC.

This clonotype showed up just a few times. The gene calls are TRBV24-1 and TRBJ2-5; D is undetermined. Trimming took 5 bases from V and 2 from J, leaving 11 bases between them. The germline CDR1 and CDR2 sequences are KGHDR and SFDVKD. The CDR3 is 14 residues long. CDR3 residues: CATSGPGSQETQYF. CDR3 nucleotides: TGTGCCACCAGTGGACCGGGCAGTCAAGAGACCCAGTACTTC.

This clonotype was counted once. V and J are TRBV4-3 and TRBJ1-3; 7 positions match TRBD1. The CDR3 contains 16 residues. Germline V gene lookup returns CDR1 LGHNA and CDR2 YSLEER. V shed 0 bases, J shed 4 bases, and the junction held 6 bases outside the gene matches. The CDR3 coding sequence is TGCGCCAGCAGCCAAGATTCGGCAGGGGGAGGAAACACCATATATTTT. Amino acid sequence: CASSQDSAGGGNTIYF.

This clonotype was counted between two and nine times. This chain uses TRBV4-1 with TRBJ2-7, with D maybe TRBD2 (6 bases). The V gene's germline CDR1 is MGHRA and CDR2 YSYEKL. Trimming stripped 1 base from V and 2 bases from J, with 12 bases between. CDR3 length: 15 amino acids. The CDR3 region is CASSQGGDPTYEQYF. The CDR3 DNA follows: TGCGCCAGCAGCCAAGGCGGGGATCCGACCTACGAGCAGTACTTC.

This clonotype showed up just a few times. The rearrangement links TRBV9 to TRBJ2-2, with 7 bases fitting TRBD2. Germline V gene lookup returns CDR1 SGDLS and CDR2 YYNGEE. V dropped 4 bases and J dropped 3; count of bases not matched to a gene: 3. The CDR3 runs to 14 residues. The chain's CDR3 is CASSWLADTGELFF. For the CDR3, the DNA is TGTGCCAGCAGCTGGCTAGCGGACACCGGGGAGCTGTTTTTT.

In this sample, this clonotype turned up a few times. This chain joins TRBV6-5 and TRBJ2-3; 12 bases map to TRBD1. The CDR3 totals 15 residues. V was clipped by 2 bases and J by 4 bases; unmatched bases: 1. Germline CDR1 MNHEY, CDR2 SVGAGI. The chain's CDR3 is CASSYGTGGADTQYF. The CDR3 DNA reads TGTGCCAGCAGTTACGGGACAGGGGGCGCAGATACGCAGTATTTT.

The chain links TRBV27 to TRBJ2-7; possibly TRBD1 for D (5 bases). Germline V gene sequence: CDR1 MNHEY, CDR2 SMNVEV (reference sequence). Trimming cost V 5 bases and J 4 bases, with 12 bases left between them. This CDR3 is built from 13 residues. The CDR3 nucleotides read TGTGCCAGCAGTCCATTTCAGGGTTACGAGCAGTACGTC. Translated: CASSPFQGYEQYV.

The V and J genes are TRBV5-1 and TRBJ2-3; 9 bases agree with TRBD2. The ends lost 4 bases at V and 6 bases at J; junction bases unmatched: 6. The CDR3 is 14 residues long. The germline V gene encodes CDR1 SGHRS and CDR2 YFSETQ. The CDR3, as DNA: TGCGCCAGCAGCGAGCGGGGGGTTACGGATACGCAGTATTTT. This sequence encodes CASSERGVTDTQYF.

This clonotype appeared a few times. V and J are TRBV4-3 and TRBJ1-5; D gene uncertain. V gave up 1 base and J gave up 6 bases, with 13 bases separating them. The CDR3 is made up of 15 amino acids. Germline loops: CDR1 LGHNA, CDR2 YSLEER. CDR3 residues: CASSQGWSVGQPQHF. CDR3 bases: TGCGCCAGCAGCCAAGGCTGGTCTGTCGGTCAGCCCCAGCATTTT.